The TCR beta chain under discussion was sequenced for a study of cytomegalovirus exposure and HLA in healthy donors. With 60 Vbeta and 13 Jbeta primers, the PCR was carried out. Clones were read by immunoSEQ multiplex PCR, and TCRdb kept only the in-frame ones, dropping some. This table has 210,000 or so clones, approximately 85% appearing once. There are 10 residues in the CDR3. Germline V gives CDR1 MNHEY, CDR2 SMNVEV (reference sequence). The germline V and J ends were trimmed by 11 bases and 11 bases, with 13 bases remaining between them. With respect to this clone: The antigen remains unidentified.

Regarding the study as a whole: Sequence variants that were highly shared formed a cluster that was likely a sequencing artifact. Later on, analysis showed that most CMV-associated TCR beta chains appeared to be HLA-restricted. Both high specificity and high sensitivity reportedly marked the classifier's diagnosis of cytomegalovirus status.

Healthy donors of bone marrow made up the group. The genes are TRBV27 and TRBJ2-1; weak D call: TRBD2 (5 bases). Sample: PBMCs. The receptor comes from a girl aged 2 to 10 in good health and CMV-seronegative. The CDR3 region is CAVGVLKQFF. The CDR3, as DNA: TGTGCCGTCGGGGTCCTAAAGCAGTTCTTC.